This TCR beta chain was identified in a study of metastatic and nonmetastatic thyroid tumors. Study information: Both malignant and benign thyroid patients supplied peripheral blood and tumor or nodule tissue samples, across which the repertoires of these patients were then compared.

None of the patients had undergone any treatment ahead of thyroid surgery. In the original analysis: CDR3 was compared across clinicopathological groups, and the resulting differences were used to build a distant-metastasis classifier for papillary thyroid cancer. MiXCR re-clonotyped the PCR reads for TCRdb. The V and J calls shown here were made by TCRdb, not taken from the authors' results. The repertoire has fewer than 35,000 clones, around 30% of them found once; the top ten carry approximately 30%. This clone has a count of ten or more. The sequencing sample was made of blood. The TCR was taken from a female donor with papillary thyroid cancer or a benign thyroid nodule (not recorded which). Some clones in this sample may be carry-over from other donors' samples.

CDR3 loop: CSARFGTTSSYEQYF. In DNA, the CDR3 is TGCAGTGCTAGATTCGGGACAACGAGCTCCTACGAGCAGTACTTC. The chain uses TRBV20-1 and TRBJ2-7; maybe TRBD1 (6 bases). Trimming cost V 2 bases and J 0 bases, with 14 bases left between them. Germline V CDR1 and CDR2: DFQATT, SNEGSKA (reference sequence). The CDR3 contains 15 residues.